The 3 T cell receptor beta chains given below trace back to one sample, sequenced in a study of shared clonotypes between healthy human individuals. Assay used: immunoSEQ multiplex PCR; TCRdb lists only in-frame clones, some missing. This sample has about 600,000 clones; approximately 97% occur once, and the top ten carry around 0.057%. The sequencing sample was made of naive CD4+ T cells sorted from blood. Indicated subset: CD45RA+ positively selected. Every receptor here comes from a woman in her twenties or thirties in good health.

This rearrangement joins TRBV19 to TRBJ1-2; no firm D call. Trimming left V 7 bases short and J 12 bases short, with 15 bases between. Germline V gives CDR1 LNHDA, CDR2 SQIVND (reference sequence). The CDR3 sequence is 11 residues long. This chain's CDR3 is CASIEEFGNTF. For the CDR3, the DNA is TGTGCCAGTATCGAAGAGTTCGGAAACACCTTC.

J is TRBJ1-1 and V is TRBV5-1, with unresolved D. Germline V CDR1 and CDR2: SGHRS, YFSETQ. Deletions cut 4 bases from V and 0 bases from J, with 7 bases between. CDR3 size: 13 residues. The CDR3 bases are TGCGCCAGCAGCCCAAATATGAACACTGAAGCTTTCTTT. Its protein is CASSPNMNTEAFF.

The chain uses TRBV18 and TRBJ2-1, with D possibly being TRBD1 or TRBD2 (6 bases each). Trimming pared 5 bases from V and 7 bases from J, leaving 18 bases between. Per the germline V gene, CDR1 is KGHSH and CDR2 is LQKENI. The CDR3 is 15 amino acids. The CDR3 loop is CASSSHTGAGNEQFF. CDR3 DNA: TGTGCCAGCTCATCTCATACGGGGGCGGGAAATGAGCAGTTCTTC.